This TCR beta chain came from a study of shared clonotypes between healthy human individuals. Background on the study: In total, the donors were a couple of women and a few men aged 18 to 49. Each donor had three CD4 naive, three CD4 memory, two CD8 naive and one CD8 memory plate.

Trimming left V 2 bases short and J 0 bases short, with 10 bases between. CDR1 and CDR2 (germline): ENHRY, SYGVKD. The CDR3 spans 15 residues. CD45RO-negative, CCR7-positively selected cells formed the naive CD8 fraction, excluding terminally differentiated effector memory CD45RA+ cells. Template for every sorted-subset replicate PCR totaled about 0.2 ug DNA, some 30,000 T cell genomes. Per the original methods: Filtering differed for immunoSEQ, which gave only junction sequences without quality scores. The table came from immunoSEQ multiplex PCR; TCRdb's copy has only in-frame clones and leaves some out. V, J and clone size were drawn from that table, and D and trimming were deduced from the DNA. This sample has approximately 2,200,000 clones, with about 93% found just once.

The genes are TRBV10-3 and TRBJ1-1; D gene unclear. The sample consisted of naive CD8+ T cells from PBMCs. The receptor comes from a young man in good health. Some clones in this sample may be carry-over from other donors' samples. The CDR3 bases are TGTGCCATCAGTGAGGTTCTGAGCATGAACACTGAAGCTTTCTTT. Its translation: CAISEVLSMNTEAFF.